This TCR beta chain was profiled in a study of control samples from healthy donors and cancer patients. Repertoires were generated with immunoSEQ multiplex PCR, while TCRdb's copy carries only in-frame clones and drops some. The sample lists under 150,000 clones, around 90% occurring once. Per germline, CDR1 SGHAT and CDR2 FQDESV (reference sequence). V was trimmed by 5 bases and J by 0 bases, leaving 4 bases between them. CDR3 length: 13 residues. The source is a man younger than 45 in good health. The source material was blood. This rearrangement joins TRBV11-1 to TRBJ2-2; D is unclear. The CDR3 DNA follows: TGTGCCAGCAGCATGGCGAACACCGGGGAGCTGTTTTTT. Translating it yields CASSMANTGELFF.